Listed below are T cell receptor beta chains from one sample, sequenced in a study of T cells in Graves' hyperthyroidism and ophthalmopathy. TCRdb recomputed calls from the multiplex PCR reads with MiXCR, one row per CDR3 protein. The sample includes hundreds of thousands of distinct CDR3 sequences, about half of them seen just once. Sequenced material: peripheral blood or thyroid tissue (not recorded which). These receptors came from a woman aged 18-29 years with Graves' hyperthyroidism. Both conserved end residues are part of each CDR3. The D gene is left open where the match is weak. Only some rows state a clone size, as once, few, many or a class for expanded clones.

j_call d_call v_call clone_size cdr3_nt cdr3_aa
TRBJ2-5 TRBD1 TRBV7-2 NA TGTGCCAGCAGACAGGGACAGGGGAAGACCCAGTACTTC CASRQGQGKTQYF
TRBJ2-7 TRBD2 TRBV7-2 NA TGTGCCAGCAGCATAGCGGGGAACTCCTACGAGCAGTACTTC CASSIAGNSYEQYF
TRBJ2-3 NA TRBV6-1 NA TGTGCCAGTGGGACTGGAAACACAGATACGCAGTATTTT CASGTGNTDTQYF
TRBJ1-1 NA TRBV5-1 NA TGCGCCAGCAGCTTCATAGGGTACACTGAAGCTTTCTTT CASSFIGYTEAFF
TRBJ2-2 TRBD2 TRBV11-3 NA TGTGCCAGCAGCCGACTAGCGGGAGGGCCGGGCACCGGGGAGCTGTTTTTT CASSRLAGGPGTGELFF
TRBJ2-6 TRBD1 TRBV19 NA TGTGCCAGTAGTCCAGAGGGGGCGCGGGTTGGGGCCAACGTCCTGACTTTC CASSPEGARVGANVLTF
TRBJ1-1 NA TRBV20-1 NA TGCAGTGCTAGAAGCTGGGGTGAAACTGAAGCTTTCTTT CSARSWGETEAFF
TRBJ1-1 NA TRBV5-6 NA TGTGCCAGCAACATACTATATGCCAACACTGAAGCTTTCTTT CASNILYANTEAFF
TRBJ1-3 NA TRBV24-1 NA TGTGCCACCAGTGTGGGGGATGATGGAAACACCATATATTTT CATSVGDDGNTIYF
TRBJ1-4 NA TRBV7-8 many TGTGCCAGCAGCGAGGGGGGCCTGGCTGAAAAACTGTTTTTT CASSEGGLAEKLFF
TRBJ2-2 NA TRBV2 NA TGTGCCAGCAGTGTATGGGGGAACACCGGGGAGCTGTTTTTT CASSVWGNTGELFF
TRBJ1-1 NA TRBV5-1 NA TGCGCCAGCAGCAAGCACCACGGAGATTACGCTGAAGCTTTCTTT CASSKHHGDYAEAFF
TRBJ2-7 TRBD2 TRBV2 few TGTGCCAGCAGTTTACTAGCGGGAGTCCTCTACGAGCAGTACTTC CASSLLAGVLYEQYF
TRBJ1-6 NA TRBV10-3 NA TGTGCCATCAGTGAGACCGGGGATCCTTCACCCCTCCACTTT CAISETGDPSPLHF
TRBJ2-7 TRBD2 TRBV7-6 few TGTGCCAGCAGACGAGCGGGAAAGGTTATTTCCTACGAGCAGTACTTC CASRRAGKVISYEQYF
TRBJ2-5 NA TRBV10-3 NA TGTGCCATCAGTTCCCATGGGACCCAAGAGACCCAGTACTTC CAISSHGTQETQYF
TRBJ2-2 NA TRBV2 NA TGTGCCATCTCCGGGGGGCTGTTTTTT CAISGGLFF
TRBJ1-5 NA TRBV19 few TGTGCCAGTAGTATCTACGACAACCGCTATAGCAATCAGCCCCAGCATTTT CASSIYDNRYSNQPQHF
TRBJ1-4 NA TRBV12-3/TRBV12-4 NA TGTGCCAGCAGTTTCGGTCTGAGTAATGAAAAACTGTTTTTT CASSFGLSNEKLFF
TRBJ2-7 TRBD1 TRBV15 NA TGTGCCACCAGCAGAGCCGGGACAGGGGACTACGAGCAGTACTTC CATSRAGTGDYEQYF
TRBJ2-7 TRBD1 TRBV19 many TGTGCCAGTAGTCCCCGACAGGGATCCTACGAGCAGTACTTC CASSPRQGSYEQYF
TRBJ1-1 NA TRBV7-9 NA TGCGCCAGCAGCCAAGATTCAGGACAGAACACTGAAGCTTTCTTT CASSQDSGQNTEAFF
TRBJ2-7 NA TRBV12-3/TRBV12-4 few TGTGCCAGCAGCCTCGCGACTGCTCCCTACGAGCAGTACTTC CASSLATAPYEQYF
TRBJ1-2 TRBD1 TRBV7-2 once TGTGCCAGCAGCTTGGGGAGACAGGGGATCTATGGCTACACCTTC CASSLGRQGIYGYTF
TRBJ2-7 TRBD1 TRBV10-3 NA TGTGCCAGCAGAGACGCCGGGGACAGTGGACCCGAGCAGTACTTC CASRDAGDSGPEQYF
TRBJ2-2 NA TRBV12-3/TRBV12-4 NA TGTGCCAGCAGCCCCCGACTAGGGAACACCGGGGAGCTGTTTTTT CASSPRLGNTGELFF
TRBJ1-2 NA TRBV19 NA TGTGCCAGCGGGACGGGAGTTAACTATGGCTACACCTTC CASGTGVNYGYTF
TRBJ2-2 NA TRBV7-3 NA TGTGCCAGCAGTTTATCGAACACCGGGGAGCTGTTCTTT CASSLSNTGELFF
TRBJ1-5 TRBD1 TRBV2 NA TGTGCCAGCAGTAAGAGGACAGGGCCCAATCAGCCCCAGCATTTT CASSKRTGPNQPQHF
TRBJ1-2 NA TRBV25-1 NA TGTGCCAGCTACGTCCGAGGGGATGGGGGCTACACCTTC CASYVRGDGGYTF
TRBJ2-5 TRBD1 TRBV7-2 many TGTGCCAGCAGCCAGCAGACAGGGTACCAAGAGACCCAGTACTTC CASSQQTGYQETQYF
TRBJ1-5 TRBD1 TRBV29-1 NA TGCAGCGGTGACAGGGCAGATCAGCCCCAGCATTTT CSGDRADQPQHF
TRBJ1-2 NA TRBV7-9 many TGTGCCAGCAGCTCCCCGACGGGTGGCTACACCTTC CASSSPTGGYTF
TRBJ1-2 TRBD1 TRBV20-1 NA TGCAGTCAGACAGGGTTTCAGAATGGCTACACCTTC CSQTGFQNGYTF
TRBJ2-7 NA TRBV6-1 NA TGTGCCAGCAGCTGGACAGAAACCTCCTACGAGCAGTACTTC CASSWTETSYEQYF
TRBJ2-5 NA TRBV2 few TGTGCCAGCCAGGGAAGTGGGGGCCCCCAAGAGACCCAGTACTTC CASQGSGGPQETQYF
TRBJ1-3 NA TRBV2 few TGTGCCAGCAGTTCCTCAAGGCGAGGAAACACCATATATTTT CASSSSRRGNTIYF
TRBJ1-2 NA TRBV2 NA TGTGCCAGCAGTGGGTTGGTTGGAGGGGATGCTAACTATGACTACACCTTC CASSGLVGGDANYDYTF
TRBJ1-6 NA TRBV7-9 NA TGTGCCAGCAGCACGTCAGGGGCGGTCTCACCCCTCCACTTT CASSTSGAVSPLHF
TRBJ2-2 NA TRBV7-9 few TGTGCCAGCAGCCCCGGCGGAGGGGGCAACGGGGAGCTGTTTTTT CASSPGGGGNGELFF
TRBJ2-5 NA TRBV7-9 few TGTGCCTGGAGTGGGGGAGTACAAGAGACCCAGTACTTC CAWSGGVQETQYF
TRBJ2-5 TRBD1 TRBV24-1 NA TGTGCCACCAGTAAGGGACAGCAAGAGACCCAGTACTTC CATSKGQQETQYF
TRBJ1-1 NA TRBV10-3 once TGTGCCATCGCAAGCGGGACAAGTAACACTGAAGCTTTCTTT CAIASGTSNTEAFF
TRBJ1-3 NA TRBV19 NA TGTGCCAGTAGTATCCTGGGCTCTGGAAACACCATATATTTT CASSILGSGNTIYF
TRBJ1-4 NA TRBV7-9 NA TGTGCCAGCAGCTTAGGGGATAGGCAGTACTATGAAAAACTGTTTTTT CASSLGDRQYYEKLFF
TRBJ1-1 TRBD1 TRBV25-1 NA TGTGCCAGCAACACAGGGGGCGCCGGCACTGAAGCTTTCTTT CASNTGGAGTEAFF